These T cell receptor beta chains were read from a single sample in a study of Tregs in tolerant kidney transplant recipients. Here immunoSEQ multiplex PCR was the method, and the copy in TCRdb shows in-frame clones only, minus some. This sample has 50,000 or so clones; roughly nine tenths occur once, and the top ten carry around 15%. The material was CD8+ T cells from blood (PBMCs), obtained 24 months after the transplant. The source is a human patient who received a combined kidney and bone marrow transplant. Some T cells may possibly be graft donor cells. Each CDR3 is given with its conserved first and last residue. The D gene is left open where the match is weak. A clone size is listed for some rows: how often the clone was seen (once, few, many), or a class if it is expanded.

size: NA
V: TRBV19
J: TRBJ1-5
length: 15
D: NA
CDR3: CASSMDFYSNQPQHF
DNA: TGTGCCAGTAGTATGGACTTTTATAGCAATCAGCCCCAGCATTTT

size: NA
V: TRBV2
J: TRBJ2-7
length: 16
D: NA
CDR3: CASSELWVKGSYEQYF
DNA: TGTGCCAGCAGTGAACTTTGGGTCAAGGGGTCCTACGAGCAGTACTTC

size: NA
V: TRBV5-6
J: TRBJ1-2
length: 14
D: TRBD1
CDR3: CASSLGQGDYGYTF
DNA: TGTGCCAGCAGCTTGGGACAGGGAGACTATGGCTACACCTTC

size: NA
V: TRBV28
J: TRBJ2-7
length: 14
D: NA
CDR3: CASSLGSGINEQYF
DNA: TGTGCCAGCAGTTTAGGTTCAGGGATCAACGAGCAGTACTTC

size: NA
V: TRBV13
J: TRBJ2-7
length: 16
D: NA
CDR3: CASSISTGTPSYEQYF
DNA: TGTGCCAGCAGCATCAGTACCGGGACACCTTCCTACGAGCAGTACTTC

size: once
V: TRBV6-5
J: TRBJ2-7
length: 14
D: NA
CDR3: CASSYLGGSYEQYF
DNA: TGTGCCAGCAGTTACCTCGGGGGCTCCTACGAGCAGTACTTC

size: NA
V: TRBV14
J: TRBJ2-4
length: 17
D: NA
CDR3: CASSQAGWRSGKNIQYF
DNA: TGTGCCAGCAGCCAAGCGGGGTGGCGGTCGGGCAAAAACATTCAGTACTTC

size: NA
V: TRBV13
J: TRBJ1-1
length: 12
D: NA
CDR3: CASSLSVTEAFF
DNA: TGTGCCAGCAGCTTAAGCGTCACTGAAGCTTTCTTT

size: once
V: TRBV5-1
J: TRBJ2-5
length: 12
D: NA
CDR3: CASSGQQETQYF
DNA: TGCGCCAGCTCTGGACAGCAAGAGACCCAGTACTTC

size: NA
V: TRBV11-3
J: TRBJ2-3
length: 15
D: NA
CDR3: CASSSRDTFTDTQYF
DNA: TGTGCCAGCAGCAGCCGGGACACCTTCACAGATACGCAGTATTTT

size: NA
V: TRBV2
J: TRBJ2-3
length: 13
D: TRBD2
CDR3: CASTGTTTDTQYF
DNA: TGTGCCAGCACCGGGACTACGACAGATACGCAGTATTTT

size: NA
V: TRBV19
J: TRBJ2-3
length: 14
D: NA
CDR3: CASSHGRGTDTQYF
DNA: TGTGCCAGTAGTCACGGGAGAGGTACAGATACGCAGTATTTT

size: NA
V: TRBV6-5
J: TRBJ2-1
length: 14
D: TRBD1
CDR3: CASNNRDRYNEQFF
DNA: TGTGCCAGCAATAACCGGGACAGGTACAATGAGCAGTTCTTC

size: NA
V: TRBV4-1
J: TRBJ2-7
length: 14
D: NA
CDR3: CASSQAPGDYEQYF
DNA: TGCGCCAGCAGCCAAGCGCCAGGGGACTACGAGCAGTACTTC

size: NA
V: TRBV15
J: TRBJ2-3
length: 15
D: NA
CDR3: CATSREGGAPDTQYF
DNA: TGTGCCACCAGCAGAGAGGGGGGGGCCCCAGATACGCAGTATTTT

size: NA
V: TRBV28
J: TRBJ1-2
length: 14
D: NA
CDR3: CASSPLGGVHGYTF
DNA: TGTGCCAGCAGTCCCCTAGGGGGGGTCCATGGCTACACCTTC

size: NA
V: TRBV19
J: TRBJ2-7
length: 13
D: NA
CDR3: CASSRRGHGEQYF
DNA: TGTGCCAGTAGTAGGAGGGGGCACGGCGAGCAGTACTTC

size: NA
V: TRBV7-9
J: TRBJ1-2
length: 14
D: NA
CDR3: CASSLGDLSYGYTF
DNA: TGTGCCAGCAGCTTAGGAGATTTGAGCTATGGCTACACCTTC

size: NA
V: TRBV28
J: TRBJ2-2
length: 12
D: NA
CDR3: CASSILTGELFF
DNA: TGTGCCAGCAGTATCCTCACCGGGGAGCTGTTTTTT

size: NA
V: TRBV6-1
J: TRBJ2-7
length: 13
D: NA
CDR3: CASSEGTVYEQYF
DNA: TGTGCCAGCAGTGAAGGGACAGTATACGAGCAGTACTTC

size: NA
V: TRBV6-6
J: TRBJ1-2
length: 16
D: TRBD1
CDR3: CASSSPPIDRAHGYTF
DNA: TGTGCCAGCAGTTCTCCTCCTATTGACAGGGCCCATGGCTACACCTTC

size: NA
V: TRBV9
J: TRBJ1-1
length: 16
D: NA
CDR3: CASSAGGLGLVTEAFF
DNA: TGTGCCAGCAGCGCGGGGGGTTTGGGGTTGGTCACTGAAGCTTTCTTT

size: NA
V: TRBV7-8
J: TRBJ1-1
length: 20
D: TRBD1
CDR3: CASSLFFVGDRETLNTEAFF
DNA: TGTGCCAGCAGCTTGTTTTTTGTTGGAGACAGGGAAACTTTGAACACTGAAGCTTTCTTT

size: NA
V: TRBV7-6
J: TRBJ2-3
length: 19
D: TRBD2
CDR3: CASSPGRPSGRARADTQYF
DNA: TGTGCCAGCAGCCCTGGTCGGCCTAGCGGGAGGGCGAGGGCAGATACGCAGTATTTT

size: NA
V: TRBV7-1
J: TRBJ2-6
length: 19
D: NA
CDR3: CASSTKSHEGQSRANVLTF
DNA: TGTGCCAGCAGCACCAAATCTCACGAGGGACAAAGTCGGGCCAACGTCCTGACTTTC

size: NA
V: TRBV4-2
J: TRBJ1-2
length: 15
D: TRBD1
CDR3: CASSQDLQGVSGYTF
DNA: TGTGCCAGCAGCCAAGATCTCCAGGGGGTTAGTGGCTACACCTTC